Sequencing of this T cell receptor beta chain was carried out in a study of Ad26.COV2.S vaccination and SARS-CoV-2 variants. Study at large: Donor was assigned to the Ad26.COV2.S arm of trial COV1001. Study observations and caveats: Non-spike TCR breadth did not differ much between vaccine and placebo recipients.

Treatment: 15 to 20 received Ad26.COV2.S at low or high dose, single or two shots; 5 received placebo; per-sample allocation not given. Following the first vaccine or placebo injection, samples were taken on day 63. The donor was a Boston adult aged 18-55 years. Ad26 vector vaccine expressed Wuhan-strain SARS-CoV-2 spike. As regards this clone: Its matching antigen is unknown.

The CDR3 runs to 15 residues. Trimming took off 0 bases at V and 7 bases at J, with 10 bases between the two ends. CDR1 is MNHEY, CDR2 SVGAGI, per germline. Repertoires were generated with immunoSEQ multiplex PCR, while TCRdb's copy carries only in-frame clones and drops some. The table shows roughly 250,000 clones, with approximately 90% occurring only once. This specimen was peripheral blood, taken in a trial of Ad26.COV2.S vaccine versus placebo. This chain joins TRBV6-5 and TRBJ1-6, with no clear D. The TCR comes from a person aged 18-60 years who received the Ad26.COV2.S COVID-19 vaccine or a placebo. This CDR3 reads CASSYSGRRNSPLHF. CDR3 coding DNA: TGTGCCAGCAGTTACTCGGGCAGGAGAAATTCACCCCTCCACTTT.